This T cell receptor (beta chain) was sequenced for a study of radiotherapy plus CTLA-4 blockade in lung cancer. At the level of the study: Of the patients, 18% showed objective responses and approximately 34% attained disease control.

Findings and limits, study-wide: Early clonal dynamics of blood T cells, together with interferon-beta, were reported as the best response predictor.

Assay used: immunoSEQ multiplex PCR; TCRdb lists only in-frame clones, some missing. Of over 80,000 clones in the sample, around four fifths were seen once. This CDR3 comprises 13 residues. Germline CDR1 and CDR2: SGDLS and YYNGEE. V was cut by 0 bases and J by 11 bases, with 11 bases left in between. The table lists this clone with a few counts. Its antigen is undetermined. People whose metastatic non-small-cell lung cancer was chemo-refractory got focal radiation along with CTLA-4 blockade by ipilimumab. This receptor was taken from a human donor with non-small cell lung cancer who had stable disease on radiotherapy plus ipilimumab. The sequencing used peripheral blood, collected from a patient treated with radiotherapy plus ipilimumab. The chain is built from TRBV9 and TRBJ1-4; D unclear. The DNA of the CDR3 is TGTGCCAGCAGCGTAGGATCCCCCGGGAAACTGTTTTTT. Translated: CASSVGSPGKLFF.